One and the same sample provided the 30 T cell receptor beta chains below, sequenced in a study of blood T cell repertoires in COVID-19. The table came from immunoSEQ multiplex PCR; TCRdb's copy has only in-frame clones and leaves some out. The sample holds about 190,000 clones, more than 70% seen once. The specimen was PBMCs or T cells enriched from blood (not recorded which). These receptors were collected from a woman under 40 who had recovered from COVID-19.

This rearrangement joins TRBV7-9 to TRBJ2-7; D is ambiguous. The CDR3 sequence is 13 residues long. V lost 1 base and J 3 bases, leaving 7 bases between the germline ends. Germline V lookup: CDR1 SEHNR, CDR2 FQNEAQ (reference sequence). This CDR3 is CASSLGQDYEQYF. The CDR3 bases are TGTGCCAGCAGCTTAGGCCAGGACTACGAGCAGTACTTC.

This chain links TRBV3-1 (or the pseudogene TRBV3-2) with TRBJ1-6; TRBD1 might be the D (5 bases). The CDR3 has 12 residues. V was pared by 7 bases and J by 13 bases, with 14 bases between. From germline, CDR1 is LGHDT and CDR2 YNNKEL (reference sequence). This CDR3 is CASTRSAGPLHF. Written as DNA, the CDR3 is TGTGCCAGCACCCGCTCCGCAGGGCCCCTCCACTTT.

The chain carries TRBV9 and TRBJ1-2; D not resolved. Germline V gene lookup returns CDR1 SGDLS and CDR2 YYNGEE. Deletions cut 0 bases from V and 4 bases from J, with 10 bases between. CDR3 length: 14 residues. CDR3 in DNA: TGTGCCAGCAGCGTAGAGAGCACCGTCTATGGCTACACCTTC. This encodes CASSVESTVYGYTF.

The CDR3 loop is CASSFPPLSGTSGETQYF. The DNA for the CDR3 is TGTGCCAGCAGCTTTCCACCTCTTTCCGGGACTAGTGGGGAGACCCAGTACTTC. The chain joins TRBV7-8 to TRBJ2-5; 8 nucleotides line up with TRBD2. This CDR3 has 18 residues. J lost 5 bases, V lost 3 bases, and 17 bases had no gene match. Germline V gives CDR1 SGHVS, CDR2 FQNEAQ.

The DNA of the CDR3 is TGTGCCTGGAGCCCAAATCCGGGACTGTTCCCGTATGGCTACACCTTC. Protein: CAWSPNPGLFPYGYTF. V gene TRBV30 combines with J gene TRBJ1-2; the D gene is possibly TRBD1 (5 bases). The germline gives CDR1 GTSNPN, CDR2 SVGIG (reference sequence). The CDR3 spans 16 residues. Trimming removed 3 bases at V and 5 bases at J, with 22 bases between.

The CDR3 DNA follows: TGTGCCAGCAGCCAACTTCCCTACGAGCAGTACTTC. Its translation: CASSQLPYEQYF. This chain connects TRBV7-9 to TRBJ2-7, with D unclear. Trimming took 5 bases from V and 2 from J, leaving 7 bases between them. The CDR3 extends over 12 amino acids. Germline CDR1 is SEHNR and CDR2 is FQNEAQ (reference sequence).

The rearrangement links TRBV5-1 to TRBJ1-1; D is ambiguous. V lost 5 bases and J 0 bases, leaving 11 bases between the germline ends. Germline values: CDR1 SGHRS, CDR2 YFSETQ. The CDR3 is 14 residues long. CDR3 sequence reads: CASSWVDMNTEAFF. The CDR3 DNA reads TGCGCCAGCAGTTGGGTCGACATGAACACTGAAGCTTTCTTT.

V is TRBV12-3 or TRBV12-4 and J is TRBJ1-2; 8 bases map to TRBD1. The CDR3 has 13 amino acids. V gave up 5 bases and J gave up 4 bases; unmatched junction bases: 3. The CDR3 DNA reads TGTGCCAGCAGTGTGACAGGGGTCTATGGCTACACCTTC. It encodes CASSVTGVYGYTF.

The genes are TRBV3-1 (or the pseudogene TRBV3-2) and TRBJ2-7; D may be TRBD2 (6 bases). V lost 1 base and J 3 bases, leaving 16 bases between the germline ends. Germline CDR1 reads LGHDT; CDR2 reads YNNKEL (reference sequence). There are 16 residues in the CDR3. CDR3 coding DNA: TGTGCCAGCAGCCAAGGGCGGGGAAAAAGCCACTACGAGCAGTACTTC. This sequence encodes CASSQGRGKSHYEQYF.

The chain is built from TRBV9 and TRBJ2-7; TRBD2 matches 9 bases. The germline V gene encodes CDR1 SGDLS and CDR2 YYNGEE. V gave up 0 bases and J gave up 2 bases; unmatched junction bases: 3. CDR3 length: 15 residues. Here the CDR3 reads CASSVGAGGTYEQYF. The CDR3 DNA reads TGTGCCAGCAGCGTAGGGGCGGGAGGGACCTACGAGCAGTACTTC.

Comment on this clone: Within the sample, other DNA sequences also encode this same CDR3. This chain connects TRBV12-3 or TRBV12-4 to TRBJ2-3; no reliable D call. Trimming pared 5 bases from V and 6 bases from J, leaving 9 bases between. The CDR3 spans 12 residues. The CDR3 region is CASSPGGDTQYF. The CDR3 region has the DNA TGTGCCAGCAGTCCAGGTGGGGATACGCAGTATTTT.

The J gene is TRBJ2-7, the V gene TRBV6-6, with D uncertain. The V end was cut by 6 bases, the J end by 3 bases, with 15 bases between. The CDR3 contains 14 residues. CDR1 MNHNY and CDR2 SVGAGI come from the germline V gene (reference sequence). CDR3 sequence (DNA): TGTGCCAGCAGCTATTCGCCCATGTACTACGAGCAGTACTTC. This codes for CASSYSPMYYEQYF.

This clone was detected only once. J is TRBJ2-1 and V is TRBV5-1, with TRBD1 identical over 7 bases. In germline, CDR1 is SGHRS, CDR2 YFSETQ. There are 14 residues in the CDR3. Trimming removed 4 bases from V and 4 bases from J; junction bases left unmatched: 5. This CDR3 reads CASSGSGGYNEQFF. The DNA for the CDR3 is TGCGCCAGCAGCGGCTCAGGGGGTTACAATGAGCAGTTCTTC.

V and J are TRBV5-1 and TRBJ2-7; 10 nucleotides align to TRBD2. This CDR3 is built from 16 residues. Germline V gives CDR1 SGHRS, CDR2 YFSETQ. After removal of 2 bases from V and 3 bases from J, the junction contained 8 bases not matched to a gene. The CDR3 nucleotides read TGCGCCAGCAGCTTAAAGGCTAGCGGGAGTATCTACGAGCAGTACTTC. Protein sequence: CASSLKASGSIYEQYF.

On this clone: Other DNA sequences within the sample encode an identical CDR3. The chain is built from TRBV29-1 and TRBJ1-2; 7 nucleotides agree with TRBD1. The length of the CDR3 is 13 residues. Trimming took 2 bases from V and 5 from J; bases not matched to a gene: 5. CDR1 is SQVTM and CDR2 is ANQGSEA in the germline V gene. CDR3 sequence: CSVESGTDYGYTF. The CDR3 nucleotides read TGCAGCGTTGAATCCGGGACAGATTATGGCTACACCTTC.

The chain uses TRBV7-9 and TRBJ2-7; the match to TRBD1 covers 8 bases. With V trimmed by 5 bases and J by 0 bases, 6 bases remained unmatched. CDR1 and CDR2 from the germline V gene are SEHNR and FQNEAQ (reference sequence). The CDR3 sequence is 15 residues long. The CDR3 here is CASSRGQGYSYEQYF. DNA for the CDR3: TGTGCCAGCAGCAGAGGACAGGGTTACTCCTACGAGCAGTACTTC.

The chain employs TRBV10-3 and TRBJ1-1; weak D call: TRBD1 (6 bases). The V gene lost 2 bases and the J gene lost 0 bases, with 7 bases spanning the gap. CDR3 length equals 14 residues. CDR1 and CDR2 (germline): ENHRY, SYGVKD. In DNA form, the CDR3 reads TGTGCCATCAGTGAGGGACAGCTGAACACTGAAGCTTTCTTT. As protein: CAISEGQLNTEAFF.

The chain combines TRBV4-1 with TRBJ2-7, with a tentative D call TRBD1 (6 bases). Germline CDR1 and CDR2: MGHRA and YSYEKL. CDR3 length equals 13 residues. V lost 0 bases to trimming and J lost 5 bases, with 8 bases between them. In DNA form, the CDR3 reads TGCGCCAGCAGCCAAGATGGGGGCCACGAGCAGTACTTC. This codes for CASSQDGGHEQYF.

The V and J genes are TRBV14 and TRBJ2-7; D not resolved. V was pared by 1 base and J by 1 base, with 14 bases between. The CDR3 is 16 amino acids. Germline V CDR1 and CDR2: SGHDN, FVKESK. CDR3 DNA: TGTGCCAGCAGCCAAGGGTCAGACATACTTTCCTACGAGCAGTACTTC. Translating it yields CASSQGSDILSYEQYF.

This clone was seen more than once but under ten times. The V gene is TRBV27, the J gene TRBJ1-2, with D possibly matching TRBD1 (6 bases). V was clipped by 5 bases and J by 2 bases, with 24 bases between them. Germline-derived CDR1 and CDR2 are MNHEY and SMNVEV (reference sequence). The CDR3 length is 18 residues. Here the CDR3 DNA reads TGTGCCAGCAGTCGCGCCGGGACACTAAAAGGGGCCAACTATGGCTACACCTTC. Translating it yields CASSRAGTLKGANYGYTF.

The chain couples TRBV6-5 to TRBJ2-3, with TRBD2 matching over 7 bases. The CDR3 is 15 residues long. The germline CDR1 and CDR2 sequences are MNHEY and SVGAGI. The junction had 4 bases not matched to a gene; V was cut back by 0 bases and J by 4 bases. CDR3 in amino acids: CASSYSGGSADTQYF. Written as DNA, the CDR3 is TGTGCCAGCAGTTACTCAGGCGGGAGCGCAGATACGCAGTATTTT.

This rearrangement joins TRBV29-1 to TRBJ1-1; 7 positions agree with TRBD1. Germline CDR1 SQVTM, CDR2 ANQGSEA. V gave up 4 bases and J gave up 0 bases; unmatched junction bases: 2. CDR3 length: 13 residues. CDR3 in DNA: TGCAGCGTTGTGACAGGGCTGAACACTGAAGCTTTCTTT. This codes for CSVVTGLNTEAFF.

This chain connects TRBV28 to TRBJ1-5; tentatively, D is TRBD1 (6 bases). The V gene lost 3 bases and the J gene lost 2 bases, with 8 bases spanning the gap. This CDR3 has 14 residues. The V gene's germline CDR1 is MDHEN and CDR2 SYDVKM. CDR3 nucleotide sequence: TGTGCCAGCAGTTTGAACAGGGGCAATCAGCCCCAGCATTTT. This translates into CASSLNRGNQPQHF.

The chain recombines TRBV11-1 with TRBJ1-1; D remains ambiguous. This CDR3 is built from 12 residues. Trimming took off 1 base at V and 11 bases at J, with 11 bases between the two ends. Germline CDR1 reads SGHAT; CDR2 reads FQDESV (reference sequence). The CDR3 reads CASSLGGRRAFF. As DNA, the CDR3 is TGTGCCAGCAGCTTAGGTGGGCGCAGGGCTTTCTTT.

The V gene is TRBV28, the J gene TRBJ1-5; D is perhaps TRBD1 (5 bases). This CDR3 comprises 14 residues. The V gene's germline CDR1 is MDHEN and CDR2 SYDVKM. The V end lost 7 bases, the J end lost 5 bases, and 15 bases lay between the germline ends. The CDR3 region has the DNA TGTGCCAGCACCACCCCTGGGGGGGATCAGCCCCAGCATTTT. Translating gives CASTTPGGDQPQHF.

This chain connects TRBV10-3 to TRBJ2-1; D perhaps matches TRBD2 (5 bases). Trimming took off 2 bases at V and 6 bases at J, with 14 bases between the two ends. Germline CDR1 and CDR2: ENHRY and SYGVKD. The CDR3 runs 15 residues. In DNA form, the CDR3 reads TGTGCCATCAGTGAGGGAAACGCGGGTTCCAATGAGCAGTTCTTC. It translates to CAISEGNAGSNEQFF.

V is TRBV2 and J is TRBJ2-7; D perhaps matches TRBD2 (6 bases). Germline V CDR1 and CDR2: SNHLY, FYNNEI. Trimming took 6 bases from V and 7 from J, leaving 16 bases between them. This CDR3 contains 13 residues. The CDR3 DNA sequence: TGTGCCAGCAGGGGCGGGGTCGGCGCGGAGCAGTACTTC. It translates to CASRGGVGAEQYF.

This clone was seen a single time. The J gene is TRBJ2-1, the V gene TRBV28; 10 positions match TRBD1. The ends lost 2 bases at V and 7 bases at J; junction bases unmatched: 5. CDR3 length: 15 residues. CDR1 MDHEN and CDR2 SYDVKM come from the germline V gene. CDR3 sequence (DNA): TGTGCCAGCAGTTTAAGGACAGGGGGTTCGAATGAGCAGTTCTTC. Encoded protein: CASSLRTGGSNEQFF.

This chain joins TRBV7-8 and TRBJ2-7; TRBD2 matches 8 bases. This CDR3 has 15 amino acids. With V trimmed by 0 bases and J by 7 bases, 8 bases remained unmatched. The germline V gene encodes CDR1 SGHVS and CDR2 FQNEAQ. The CDR3 loop is CASSLAIGTRREQYF. The CDR3 nucleotides are TGTGCCAGCAGCTTAGCCATCGGGACTAGGAGGGAGCAGTACTTC.

In nucleotides, the CDR3 is TGTGCCAGCAGCTTTGCAGGGAATGAAAAACTGTTTTTT. It codes for CASSFAGNEKLFF. This chain links TRBV11-2 with TRBJ1-4, with D possibly TRBD1 on 5 matching bases. The ends were cut back, 3 bases at V and 5 bases at J, with 7 bases in the middle. CDR3 length: 13 residues. CDR1 and CDR2 from the germline V gene are SGHAT and FQNNGV. Combining the CDR3 with reference TRBV11-2 and TRBJ1-4 gives the whole variable domain EAGVAQSPRYKIIEKRQSVAFWCNPISGHATLYWYQQILGQGPKLLIQFQNNGVVDDSQLPKDRFSAERLKGVDSTLKIQPAKLEDSAVYLCASSFAGNEKLFFGSGTQLSVL.